This TCR beta chain was captured by sequencing in a study of monozygotic twins with inflammatory bowel disease. The CDR3 totals 14 residues. Per germline, CDR1 SGDLS and CDR2 YYNGEE. UMIs were attached via template switching, each with a 6-nucleotide sample barcode. Each CDR3 protein gets one entry in TCRdb, which reprocessed the 5' RACE reads and gives no DNA. The sample has about 420,000 distinct CDR3 sequences. Study results and caveats: Relative to healthy twins, IBD patients had fewer clonotypes in common with others, a gap that was especially apparent with disease activity. Patients received differing immunosuppressive treatments, which may have added variability to their repertoires. Limited power may explain why concordant and discordant twins showed no difference in repertoire similarity.

With respect to this clonotype: As yet, its antigen is unknown.

The TCR comes from a human donor with ulcerative colitis or Crohn's disease, or a healthy co-twin of an affected twin (not recorded which). The chain combines TRBV9 with TRBJ2-1; the D gene TCRdb calls, TRBD1, cannot be checked with no DNA. The material sequenced was blood. The CDR3: CASSEGTAQGEQFF.